This T cell receptor beta chain came from a study of neurological immune-mediated disorders. TCRdb fed the 5' RACE reads into MiXCR, producing one record per CDR3 protein. The sample records tens of thousands of distinct CDR3 sequences, about 3.2% being singletons. Time point denoted: longitudinal time-point 1 (baseline). V was clipped by 7 bases and J by 1 base; unmatched bases: 3. Per the germline V gene, CDR1 is MNHNS and CDR2 is SASEGT. There are 15 residues in the CDR3. This clonotype was counted many times. The TCR sequence derives from a woman aged 60 to 75 with multiple sclerosis. Material for sequencing was PBMCs. This sequence joins TRBV6-1 and TRBJ2-3, with 12 positions matching TRBD2. The CDR3 DNA is TGTGCCAGCATAAGACTAGCGGGGGGCACAGATACGCAGTATTTT. It specifies CASIRLAGGTDTQYF.